This entry features one T cell receptor (beta chain) sequence. What it binds is unknown. The germline CDR1 and CDR2 sequences are SEHNR and FQNEAQ (reference sequence). Trimming cost V 3 bases and J 6 bases, with 19 bases left between them. The CDR3 loop spans 16 amino acids. This record comes from a study of cytomegalovirus exposure and HLA in healthy donors. Assay: immunoSEQ multiplex PCR; the TCRdb copy retains only in-frame clones and omits some. The data show 80,000 to 100,000 clones, with roughly 85% seen just once and 3% to 4% held by the top ten. Study-level findings and limits: Cytomegalovirus-associated TCR beta chains were listed, numbering roughly 150. TCR clusters originating in the first cohort tended to co-occur in the 110 or so validation repertoires, according to a later analysis.

The TCR sequence derives from a woman aged 30 to 39 in good health and CMV-seronegative. This chain connects TRBV7-9 to TRBJ2-3; D is unresolved. The sample was PBMCs. CDR3: CASSLYPSHYLDTQYF. The CDR3 coding sequence is TGTGCCAGCAGCTTGTACCCTTCCCACTACCTGGATACGCAGTATTTT.